A single sample is the source of the 10 T cell receptor beta chains below, sequenced in a study of blood T cell repertoires in COVID-19. Assay used: immunoSEQ multiplex PCR; TCRdb lists only in-frame clones, some missing. The profile shows some 520,000 clones, roughly 89% of them singletons. Sequenced sample: peripheral blood. These receptor sequences come from a man aged 18-30 years with COVID-19, enrolled during active disease.

This clone was recorded once. The chain uses TRBV18 and TRBJ2-3, with a tentative D call TRBD1 (5 bases). This CDR3 contains 14 residues. CDR1 and CDR2 (germline): KGHSH, LQKENI. Trimming removed 4 bases from V and 5 bases from J, with 13 bases in between. The CDR3 DNA follows: TGTGCCAGCTCACTTCAGGGTGCGAAAGATACGCAGTATTTT. Translated: CASSLQGAKDTQYF.

The table lists this clone with a count of one. The rearrangement uses TRBV11-3 and TRBJ1-1, with a weak D call TRBD1 (5 bases). The CDR3 covers 14 residues. Trimming removed 3 bases at V and 3 bases at J, with 11 bases between. Germline V lookup: CDR1 SGHNT, CDR2 YENEEA. The CDR3 DNA reads as TGTGCCAGCAGCTTGGCCGGGGACTACACTGAAGCTTTCTTT. Amino acids: CASSLAGDYTEAFF.

V and J are TRBV7-9 and TRBJ1-4; 9 bases align to TRBD1. The germline CDR1 and CDR2 sequences are SEHNR and FQNEAQ (reference sequence). After removal of 4 bases from V and 10 bases from J, the junction contained 13 bases not matched to a gene. The CDR3 runs to 16 residues. The CDR3 sequence: CASSSQTGGVSGKLFF. The DNA of the CDR3 is TGTGCCAGCAGCTCCCAGACAGGGGGGGTAAGCGGAAAACTGTTTTTT.

To note about this clone: Other nucleotide sequences from this sample produce the same CDR3. The V gene is TRBV19, the J gene TRBJ2-3, with TRBD2 matching over 12 bases. The CDR3 is 16 amino acids. Germline CDR1 LNHDA, CDR2 SQIVND (reference sequence). Losses at the gene ends were 5 bases for V and 1 base for J; bases not matched to a gene: 4. In nucleotides, the CDR3 is TGTGCCAGTAGTCCTTGGACTAGCGGGGGCACAGATACGCAGTATTTT. Translated: CASSPWTSGGTDTQYF.

The CDR3 here is CASSSSGGNYEQYF. The CDR3 DNA reads TGTGCCAGCAGCTCTAGCGGGGGGAACTACGAGCAGTACTTC. This rearrangement joins TRBV7-9 to TRBJ2-7; 11 bases agree with TRBD2. Germline V gene lookup returns CDR1 SEHNR and CDR2 FQNEAQ (reference sequence). Trimming took 4 bases from V and 3 from J; bases not matched to a gene: 2. The CDR3 totals 14 residues.

The rearrangement uses TRBV7-9 and TRBJ1-1; D not certain. Trimming shortened V by 2 bases and J by 10 bases, and 14 bases separated the two germline ends. CDR3 length: 13 amino acids. Germline-derived CDR1 and CDR2 are SEHNR and FQNEAQ (reference sequence). The CDR3 DNA sequence: TGTGCCAGCAGCTTATCCCCGGGTATTGGAGCTTTCTTT. It translates to CASSLSPGIGAFF.

About this clone itself: A read error may account for a junction end that differs from germline. The rearrangement joins TRBV12-3 or TRBV12-4 to TRBJ1-2, with a possible D match to TRBD1 (5 bases). The CDR3 runs to 13 residues. DNA for the CDR3: TGTGCCAGCGGTTTTTGGGGGGGGTCTGGCTACACCTTC. Protein: CASGFWGGSGYTF.

The chain combines TRBV3-1 (or the pseudogene TRBV3-2) with TRBJ2-1; 10 bases align to TRBD2. Germline trimming cut 1 base from V and 0 bases from J; bases unmatched to any gene: 6. Germline-derived CDR1 and CDR2 are LGHDT and YNNKEL (reference sequence). This CDR3 spans 18 amino acids. The CDR3 is CASSQGISGGSSYNEQFF. The CDR3 nucleotides read TGTGCCAGCAGCCAAGGGATTAGCGGGGGGAGCTCCTACAATGAGCAGTTCTTC.

The rearrangement links TRBV6-5 to TRBJ1-5; D might be TRBD1 (6 bases). This CDR3 comprises 15 residues. Trimming pared 4 bases from V and 5 bases from J, leaving 15 bases between. Germline V gene sequence: CDR1 MNHEY, CDR2 SVGAGI. The CDR3 region has the DNA TGTGCCAGCAGTTCATATACGGGACAACATCAGCCCCAGCATTTT. Translated, it gives CASSSYTGQHQPQHF.

This clone occurred once. The chain is built from TRBV4-1 and TRBJ2-7; tentatively, D is TRBD2 (6 bases). This CDR3 comprises 17 residues. Germline V gene lookup returns CDR1 MGHRA and CDR2 YSYEKL. The V gene lost 4 bases and the J gene lost 4 bases, with 23 bases spanning the gap. The CDR3, as DNA: TGCGCCAGCAGCCTAAGATGGGCGGAGGGCCTAACGTACGAGCAGTACTTC. Amino acid sequence: CASSLRWAEGLTYEQYF.